These T cell receptor beta chains were read from a single sample in a study of T-cell reconstitution after alpha-beta-depleted transplantation in children. TCRdb passed the PCR reads through MiXCR, listing each CDR3 protein once. The sample has 350,000 to 500,000 distinct CDR3 sequences, 43% seen once. This sample comprised PBMCs, obtained before TCRalphabeta/CD19-depleted stem cell transplant. Source of these receptors: a girl aged 2 to 10 with aplastic anemia, due to receive a stem cell transplant. CDR3s include the opening cysteine and the closing phenylalanine or tryptophan. The D gene is left open where the match is weak. Some rows have no size entry. The others give once, few or many, or a class for an expanded clone.

V gene	D gene	clone size	J gene	CDR3 DNA	CDR3 protein
TRBV7-3	NA	NA	TRBJ1-1	TGTGCCAGCAGCTTATGGCCACAGGGTAACACTGAAGCTTTCTTT	CASSLWPQGNTEAFF
TRBV5-1	NA	many	TRBJ2-1	TGCGCCAGCACCGCAGTGACAGCAGTAAATGAGCAGTTCTTC	CASTAVTAVNEQFF
TRBV12-3/TRBV12-4	NA	NA	TRBJ2-3	TGTGCCAGCAGCCTTATGGGCCCAAGCGCCACAGATACGCAGTATTTT	CASSLMGPSATDTQYF
TRBV6-2/TRBV6-3	TRBD1	NA	TRBJ2-2	TGTGCCAGCAGTCGCAAAAGACAGGGTACTAGGAGTACCGGGGAGCTGTTTTTT	CASSRKRQGTRSTGELFF
TRBV15	TRBD1	few	TRBJ2-7	TGTGCCACCAGCAGAGTACTGACAGGGGAGATCTTCTACGAGCAGTACTTC	CATSRVLTGEIFYEQYF
TRBV5-6	TRBD2	many	TRBJ2-7	TGTGCCAGCAGCTTGGCCCACCCGTCTAGCGGGAGACGCGAGCAGTACTTC	CASSLAHPSSGRREQYF
TRBV5-1	TRBD1	NA	TRBJ2-2	TGCGCCAGCAGCGCCAATCCGGGGACAGACACCGGGGAGCTGTTTTTT	CASSANPGTDTGELFF
TRBV9	NA	few	TRBJ2-1	TGTGCCAGCAGCGGGAATATAAGGAACAATGAGCAGTTCTTC	CASSGNIRNNEQFF
TRBV7-8	TRBD1	NA	TRBJ2-1	TGTGCCAGCAGCTTACCCGGGACAGGGTGGGAATATGAGCAGTTCTTC	CASSLPGTGWEYEQFF
TRBV7-2	NA	NA	TRBJ2-3	TGTGCCAGCAGCCGATTAATTGTCACAGATACGCAGTATTTT	CASSRLIVTDTQYF
TRBV12-3/TRBV12-4	TRBD1	few	TRBJ2-7	TGTGCCAGCAGTTTCAGGGGACAGGGTTCCCACGAGCAGTACTTC	CASSFRGQGSHEQYF
TRBV5-5	NA	many	TRBJ2-1	TGTGCCAGCGGAAGGGCCTACTCCTACAATGAGCAGTTCTTC	CASGRAYSYNEQFF
TRBV7-3	TRBD2	many	TRBJ2-7	TGTGCCAGCAGCCAAGGGGGGACTAGCGGTTACGAGCAGTACTTC	CASSQGGTSGYEQYF
TRBV20-1	TRBD1	many	TRBJ2-5	TGCAGTGCTGTGACAGGGGGGCGGGAGACCCAGTACTTC	CSAVTGGRETQYF
TRBV6-6	NA	NA	TRBJ2-2	TGTGCCAGCATAGTGGGGGACACCGGGGAGCTGTTTTTT	CASIVGDTGELFF
TRBV5-1	NA	many	TRBJ2-1	TGCGCCAGCAGCTCAGGACAGCTCTGGGGTGGTGAGCAGTTCTTC	CASSSGQLWGGEQFF
TRBV28	NA	many	TRBJ1-5	TGTGCCAGCAGTTTAGGCGCTCAAGCGAGTCAGCCCCAGCATTTT	CASSLGAQASQPQHF
TRBV20-1	TRBD1	many	TRBJ2-7	TGCAGTGCTCAGGGACAGGGGATTTTAGGAGACTACGAGCAGTACTTC	CSAQGQGILGDYEQYF
TRBV10-3	NA	NA	TRBJ2-3	TGTGCCATCAGTGAGGTTGTAGATACGCAGTATTTT	CAISEVVDTQYF
TRBV19	NA	once	TRBJ2-7	TGTGCCAGTATCCGAGGGGGGTTCTACTCCCTCTACGAGCAGTACTTC	CASIRGGFYSLYEQYF
TRBV3-1	TRBD1	NA	TRBJ2-5	TGTGCCAGCAGCCAAGATACAGGGGCGCGGGAGACCCAGTACTTC	CASSQDTGARETQYF
TRBV7-8	NA	NA	TRBJ1-5	TGTGCCAGCAGCTTAGGTGGCCTGGGAGGAAATCAGCCCCAGCATTTT	CASSLGGLGGNQPQHF
TRBV7-9	NA	NA	TRBJ2-7	TGTGCCAGCAGCCCCTTAACACGCTACGAGCAGTACTTC	CASSPLTRYEQYF
TRBV12-3/TRBV12-4	NA	NA	TRBJ2-4	TGTGCCAGCAGTTTTGTAGGAGCCAAAAACATTCAGTACTTC	CASSFVGAKNIQYF
TRBV2	NA	many	TRBJ2-5	TGTGCCAGCAGTTCCCCCGGGCTAGCGGAGACCCAGTACTTC	CASSSPGLAETQYF
TRBV28	NA	few	TRBJ2-3	TGTGCCAGCAGAAGGGAGGGCACAGGGCTTACAGATACGCAGTATTTT	CASRREGTGLTDTQYF
TRBV7-7	NA	many	TRBJ2-2	TGTGCCATCTGGGGCGCCGGGGAGCTGTTTTTT	CAIWGAGELFF
TRBV29-1	NA	NA	TRBJ2-2	TGCAGCGGAAGGAAGGCCGGGGAGCTGTTTTTT	CSGRKAGELFF
TRBV24-1	NA	NA	TRBJ2-5	TGTGCCACCAGTGATTCCCCCCTAGAGACCCAGTACTTC	CATSDSPLETQYF
TRBV29-1	NA	NA	TRBJ2-1	TGCAGCGTTGAAGGCGGGGACGGGCCTAACAATGAGCAGTTCTTC	CSVEGGDGPNNEQFF
TRBV4-1	TRBD1	many	TRBJ2-5	TGCGCCAGCAGTCAGGGACAGGGCGATCGGGAGACCCAGTACTTC	CASSQGQGDRETQYF